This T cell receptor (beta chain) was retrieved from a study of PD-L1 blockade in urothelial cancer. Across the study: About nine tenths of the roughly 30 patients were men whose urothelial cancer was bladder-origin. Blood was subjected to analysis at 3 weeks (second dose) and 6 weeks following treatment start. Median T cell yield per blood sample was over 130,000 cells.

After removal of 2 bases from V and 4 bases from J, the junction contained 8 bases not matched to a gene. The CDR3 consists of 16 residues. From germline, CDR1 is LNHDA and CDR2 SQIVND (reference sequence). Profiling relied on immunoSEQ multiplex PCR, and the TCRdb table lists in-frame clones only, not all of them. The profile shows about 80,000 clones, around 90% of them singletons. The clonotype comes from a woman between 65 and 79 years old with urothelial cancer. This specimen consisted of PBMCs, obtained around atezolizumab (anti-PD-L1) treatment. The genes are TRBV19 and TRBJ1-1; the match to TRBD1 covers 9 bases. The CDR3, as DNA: TGTGCCAGTAGTATATATTTCGGACAGGGGTCCACTGAAGCTTTCTTT. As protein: CASSIYFGQGSTEAFF.